The TCR beta chain described here comes from a study of radiotherapy plus CTLA-4 blockade in lung cancer. Method: immunoSEQ multiplex PCR; TCRdb's copy keeps in-frame clones and lacks some. The sample records 50,000 to 60,000 clones, more than 60% being singletons. Per germline, CDR1 LNHDA and CDR2 SQIVND (reference sequence). V lost 5 bases, J lost 8 bases, and 18 bases lay in between. The CDR3 loop spans 14 amino acids. The study gave focal radiation plus ipilimumab CTLA-4 blockade to patients with chemo-refractory metastatic non-small-cell lung cancer. The chain employs TRBV19 and TRBJ1-2, with a weak D call TRBD1 (6 bases). This sequence originates from a human donor with non-small cell lung cancer who had a complete response to radiotherapy plus ipilimumab. Sequenced here: peripheral blood, sampled from a patient treated with radiotherapy plus ipilimumab. The CDR3 nucleotides read TGTGCCAGTAGTGCGAGGGGAGGGGGATACGGCTACACCTTC. Its protein is CASSARGGGYGYTF.